The 3 T cell receptor beta chains in this list originate from one sample, sequenced in a study of blood T cell dynamics during melanoma immunotherapy. The sample's time point: pre-treatment baseline. Libraries were prepared by immunoSEQ multiplex PCR; TCRdb keeps only in-frame clonotypes and omits some of them. The sample shows around 8,100 clones, more than 65% of them seen only once. The material sequenced was blood, taken from a patient treated with checkpoint blockade. These receptor sequences come from a human donor with melanoma.

This chain joins TRBV18 and TRBJ1-1; no firm D call. Looked up from germline, CDR1 is KGHSH and CDR2 is LQKENI. Between the trimmed V and J ends, which lost 3 bases and 1 base, there was a span of 9 bases. This CDR3 has 14 amino acids. As DNA, the CDR3 is TGTGCCAGCTCACCCCTTGGCGCGAACACTGAAGCTTTCTTT. Translated: CASSPLGANTEAFF.

A few counts support this clone. The chain carries TRBV29-1 and TRBJ1-1, with D uncertain. Germline CDR1 is SQVTM and CDR2 is ANQGSEA. This CDR3 has 10 amino acids. Trimming took 7 bases from V and 2 from J, leaving 5 bases between them. The CDR3 coding sequence is TGCAGCGGGCTTAACACTGAAGCTTTCTTT. Amino acid sequence: CSGLNTEAFF. Supplemented by reference TRBV29-1 and TRBJ1-1, the full variable domain reads SAVISQKPSRDICQRGTSLTIQCQVDSQVTMMFWYRQQPGQSLTLIATANQGSEATYESGFVIDKFPISRPNLTFSTLTVSNMSPEDSSIYLCSGLNTEAFFGQGTRLTVV.

This chain uses TRBV29-1 with TRBJ1-5, with D unresolved. The CDR3 spans 12 residues. Deletions cut 4 bases from V and 4 bases from J, with 8 bases between. CDR1 SQVTM and CDR2 ANQGSEA come from the germline V gene. In nucleotides, the CDR3 is TGCAGCGTTGGGATGGTTAATCAGCCCCAGCATTTT. Residues: CSVGMVNQPQHF.